This T cell receptor (beta chain) was sequenced during a study of T cells in Graves' hyperthyroidism and ophthalmopathy. General study results and limits: Patients with ophthalmopathy were separated from those with stable hyperthyroidism by a 13 V-J model.

Only a few counts were recorded for this clonotype. The antigen is undetermined. This CDR3 contains 19 residues. Germline loops: CDR1 SGHTA, CDR2 FQGNSA. V gave up 7 bases and J gave up 4 bases, with 29 bases separating them. Thyroid ultrasound, orbital computed tomography, clinical symptoms, and serum thyroxine and TRAb underpinned diagnoses. The PBMCs had their origin in 10 ml of fresh peripheral blood. TCR beta CDR3 sequences were amplified from RNA transcripts. The TCR CDR3 was amplified in a first-round RT-PCR using the HTBI primer set. TCRdb recomputed calls from the multiplex PCR reads with MiXCR, one row per CDR3 protein. The sample holds hundreds of thousands of distinct CDR3 sequences, approximately 18% seen once.

Sequenced material: blood. The chain employs TRBV7-2 and TRBJ1-3, with D maybe TRBD1 (5 bases). The origin of this receptor is a woman in her fifties or sixties with Graves' hyperthyroidism that later progressed to Graves' ophthalmopathy. Here the CDR3 reads CASTTRGRPGPREGNTIYF. Written as DNA, the CDR3 is TGTGCCAGCACCACCCGGGGGAGACCGGGACCGAGGGAAGGAAACACCATATATTTT.